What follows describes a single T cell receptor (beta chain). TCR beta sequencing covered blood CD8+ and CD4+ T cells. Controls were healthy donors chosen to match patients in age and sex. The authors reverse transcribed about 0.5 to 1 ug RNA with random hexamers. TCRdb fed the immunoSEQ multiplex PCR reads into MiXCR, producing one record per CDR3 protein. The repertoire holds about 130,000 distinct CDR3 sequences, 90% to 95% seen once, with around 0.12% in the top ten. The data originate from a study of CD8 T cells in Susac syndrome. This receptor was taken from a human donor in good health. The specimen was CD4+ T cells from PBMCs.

The CDR3 coding sequence is TGTGCCAGCAGTCGGGACCCAGCTTCATCCTACGAGCAGTACTTC. Its translation is CASSRDPASSYEQYF. The chain employs TRBV28 and TRBJ2-7; D may be TRBD1 or TRBD2 (5 bases each). Looked up from germline, CDR1 is MDHEN and CDR2 is SYDVKM. V lost 5 bases, J lost 1 base, and 15 bases lay in between. This CDR3 region has 15 residues.